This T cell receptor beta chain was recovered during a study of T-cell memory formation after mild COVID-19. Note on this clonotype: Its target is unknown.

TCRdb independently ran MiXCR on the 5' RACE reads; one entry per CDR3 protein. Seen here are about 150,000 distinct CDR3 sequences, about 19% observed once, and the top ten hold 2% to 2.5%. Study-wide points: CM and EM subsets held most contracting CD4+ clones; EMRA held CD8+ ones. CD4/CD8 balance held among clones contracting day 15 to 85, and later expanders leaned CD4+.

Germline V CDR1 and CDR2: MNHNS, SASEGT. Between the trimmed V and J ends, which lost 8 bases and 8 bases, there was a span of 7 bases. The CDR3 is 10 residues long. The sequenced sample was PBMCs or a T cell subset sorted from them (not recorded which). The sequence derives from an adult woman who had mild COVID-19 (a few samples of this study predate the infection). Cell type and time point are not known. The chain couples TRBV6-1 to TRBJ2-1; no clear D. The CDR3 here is CASFGYEQFF. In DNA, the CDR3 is TGTGCCAGCTTTGGGTATGAGCAGTTCTTC.